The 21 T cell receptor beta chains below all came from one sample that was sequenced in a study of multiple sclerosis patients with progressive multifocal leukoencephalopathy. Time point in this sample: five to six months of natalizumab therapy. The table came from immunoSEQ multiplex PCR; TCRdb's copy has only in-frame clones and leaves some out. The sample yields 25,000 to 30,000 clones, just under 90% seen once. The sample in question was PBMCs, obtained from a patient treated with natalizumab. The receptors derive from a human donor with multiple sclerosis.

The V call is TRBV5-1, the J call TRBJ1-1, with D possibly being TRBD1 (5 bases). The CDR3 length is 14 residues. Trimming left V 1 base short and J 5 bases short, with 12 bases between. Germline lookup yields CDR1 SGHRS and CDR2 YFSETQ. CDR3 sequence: CASSLKGGETEAFF. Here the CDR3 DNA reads TGCGCCAGCAGCTTGAAGGGAGGGGAAACTGAAGCTTTCTTT.

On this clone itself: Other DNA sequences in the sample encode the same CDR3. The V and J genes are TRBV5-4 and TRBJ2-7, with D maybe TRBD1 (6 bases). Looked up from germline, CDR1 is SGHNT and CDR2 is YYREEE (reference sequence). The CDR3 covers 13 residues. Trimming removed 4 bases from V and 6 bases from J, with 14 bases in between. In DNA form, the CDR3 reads TGTGCCAGCAGCGGGACATGGGGGCCCGAGCAGTACTTC. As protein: CASSGTWGPEQYF.

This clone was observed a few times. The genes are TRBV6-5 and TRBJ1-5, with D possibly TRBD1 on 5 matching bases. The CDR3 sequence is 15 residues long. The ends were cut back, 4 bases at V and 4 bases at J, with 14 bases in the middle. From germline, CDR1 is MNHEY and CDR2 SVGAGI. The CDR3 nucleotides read TGTGCCAGCAGTTGGGGGATAGAGGGGAATCAGCCCCAGCATTTT. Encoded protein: CASSWGIEGNQPQHF.

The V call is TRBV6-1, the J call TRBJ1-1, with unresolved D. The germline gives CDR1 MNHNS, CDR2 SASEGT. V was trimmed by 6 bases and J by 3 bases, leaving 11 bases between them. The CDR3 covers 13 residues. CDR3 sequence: CASSSRRYTEAFF. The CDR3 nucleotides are TGTGCCAGCAGCTCCAGGAGGTACACTGAAGCTTTCTTT.

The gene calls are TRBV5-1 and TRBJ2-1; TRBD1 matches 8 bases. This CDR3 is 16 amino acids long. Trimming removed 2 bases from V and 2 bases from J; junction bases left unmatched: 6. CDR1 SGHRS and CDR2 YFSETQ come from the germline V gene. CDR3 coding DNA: TGCGCCAGCAGCTTCCCCCGGACAGGGACCTACAATGAGCAGTTCTTC. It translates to CASSFPRTGTYNEQFF.

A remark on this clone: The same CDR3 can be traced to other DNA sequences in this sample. CDR3 nucleotides: TGTGCCAGCAGCTTGGACGGTCGAAATGAGCAGTTCTTC. It yields the protein CASSLDGRNEQFF. The V gene is TRBV5-4, the J gene TRBJ2-1; D not resolved. V was trimmed by 0 bases and J by 7 bases, leaving 8 bases between them. CDR3 size: 13 residues. Germline V gives CDR1 SGHNT, CDR2 YYREEE (reference sequence).

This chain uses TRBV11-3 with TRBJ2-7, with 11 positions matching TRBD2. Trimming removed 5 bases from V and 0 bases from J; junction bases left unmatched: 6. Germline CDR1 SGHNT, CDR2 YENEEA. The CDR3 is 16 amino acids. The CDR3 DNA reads TGTGCCAGCAGCCCCACTAGCGGGAGTAACTCCTACGAGCAGTACTTC. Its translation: CASSPTSGSNSYEQYF.

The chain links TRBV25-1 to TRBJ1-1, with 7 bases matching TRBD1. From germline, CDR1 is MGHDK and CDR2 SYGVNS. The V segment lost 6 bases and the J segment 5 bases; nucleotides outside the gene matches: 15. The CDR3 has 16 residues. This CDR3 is CASRENNRGPGTEAFF. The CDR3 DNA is TGTGCCAGCAGAGAAAATAATAGGGGGCCCGGGACTGAAGCTTTCTTT.

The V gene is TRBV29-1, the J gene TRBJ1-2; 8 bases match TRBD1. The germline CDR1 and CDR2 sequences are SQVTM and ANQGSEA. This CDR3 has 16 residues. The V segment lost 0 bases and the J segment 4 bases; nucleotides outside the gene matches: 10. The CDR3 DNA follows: TGCAGCGTTGAAGACCAAACCCCAGGACAGGGCTATGGCTACACCTTC. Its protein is CSVEDQTPGQGYGYTF.

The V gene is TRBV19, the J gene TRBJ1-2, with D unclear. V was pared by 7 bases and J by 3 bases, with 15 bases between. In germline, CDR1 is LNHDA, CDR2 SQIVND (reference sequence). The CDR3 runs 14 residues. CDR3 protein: CASNMRGVDYGYTF. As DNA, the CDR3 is TGTGCCAGTAATATGCGGGGAGTTGACTATGGCTACACCTTC.

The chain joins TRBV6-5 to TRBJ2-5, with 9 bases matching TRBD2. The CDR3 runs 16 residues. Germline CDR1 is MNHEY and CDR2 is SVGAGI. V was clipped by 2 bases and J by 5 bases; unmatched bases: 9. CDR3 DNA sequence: TGTGCCAGCAGTTACCGGGGACCAGCGGGAGGCGAGACCCAGTACTTC. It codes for CASSYRGPAGGETQYF.

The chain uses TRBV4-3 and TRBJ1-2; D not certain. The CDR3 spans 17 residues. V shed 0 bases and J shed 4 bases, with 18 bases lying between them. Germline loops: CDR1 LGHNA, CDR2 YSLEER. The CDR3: CASSQDHGQSFSYGYTF. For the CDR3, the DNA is TGCGCCAGCAGCCAAGATCATGGTCAATCATTTAGCTATGGCTACACCTTC.

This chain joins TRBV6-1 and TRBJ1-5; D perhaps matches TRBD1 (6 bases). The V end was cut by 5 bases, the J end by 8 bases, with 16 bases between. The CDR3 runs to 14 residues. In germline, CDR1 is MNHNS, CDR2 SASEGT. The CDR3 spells CASSYWGAAEPQHF. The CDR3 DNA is TGTGCCAGCAGTTATTGGGGGGCCGCGGAGCCCCAGCATTTT.

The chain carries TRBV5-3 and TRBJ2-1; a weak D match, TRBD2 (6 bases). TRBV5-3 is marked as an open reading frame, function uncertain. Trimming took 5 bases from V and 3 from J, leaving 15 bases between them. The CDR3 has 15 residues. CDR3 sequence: CARSFCRDCYNEQFF. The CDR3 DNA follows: TGTGCCAGAAGTTTTTGCCGGGACTGCTACAATGAGCAGTTCTTC.

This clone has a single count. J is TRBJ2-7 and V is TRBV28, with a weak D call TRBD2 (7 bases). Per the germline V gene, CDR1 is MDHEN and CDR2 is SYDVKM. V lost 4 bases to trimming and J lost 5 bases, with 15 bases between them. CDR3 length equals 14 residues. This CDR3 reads CASSSAGAHHEQYF. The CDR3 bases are TGTGCCAGCAGTTCGGCGGGGGCTCACCACGAGCAGTACTTC.

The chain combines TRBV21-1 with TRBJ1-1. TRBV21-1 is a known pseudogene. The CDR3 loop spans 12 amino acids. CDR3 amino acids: CASSMRRSEAFF. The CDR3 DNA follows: TGTGCCAGCAGCATGAGGAGGTCTGAAGCTTTCTTT.

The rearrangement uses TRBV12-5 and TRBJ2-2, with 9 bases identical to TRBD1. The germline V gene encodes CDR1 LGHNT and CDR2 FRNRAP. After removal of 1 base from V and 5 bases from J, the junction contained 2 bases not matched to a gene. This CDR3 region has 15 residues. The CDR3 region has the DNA TGTGCTAGTGGTTTGGGGGACAGGGCGACCGGGGAGCTGTTTTTT. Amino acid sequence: CASGLGDRATGELFF.

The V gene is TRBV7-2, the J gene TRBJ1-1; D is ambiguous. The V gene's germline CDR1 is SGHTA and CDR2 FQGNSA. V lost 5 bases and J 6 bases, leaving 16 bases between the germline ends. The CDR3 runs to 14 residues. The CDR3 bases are TGTGCCAGCAGCCGGAGGACGAACCTCCCTGAAGCTTTCTTT. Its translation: CASSRRTNLPEAFF. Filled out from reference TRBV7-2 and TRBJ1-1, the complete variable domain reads GAGVSQSPSNKVTEKGKDVELRCDPISGHTALYWYRQSLGQGLEFLIYFQGNSAPDKSGLPSDRFSAERTGGSVSTLTIQRTQQEDSAVYLCASSRRTNLPEAFFGQGTRLTVV.

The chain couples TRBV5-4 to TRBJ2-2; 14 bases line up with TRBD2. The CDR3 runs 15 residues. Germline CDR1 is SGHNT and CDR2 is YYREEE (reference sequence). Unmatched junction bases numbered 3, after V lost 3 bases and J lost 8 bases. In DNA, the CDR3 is TGTGCCAGCAGCTCGGGACTAGCGGGAGTTGGGGAGCTGTTTTTT. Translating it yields CASSSGLAGVGELFF.

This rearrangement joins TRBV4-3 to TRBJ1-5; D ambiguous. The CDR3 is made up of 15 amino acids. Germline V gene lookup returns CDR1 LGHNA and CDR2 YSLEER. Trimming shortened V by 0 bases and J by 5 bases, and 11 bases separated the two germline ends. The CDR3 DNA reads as TGCGCCAGCAGCCAAGATCCGGGAGGCGATCAGCCCCAGCATTTT. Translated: CASSQDPGGDQPQHF.

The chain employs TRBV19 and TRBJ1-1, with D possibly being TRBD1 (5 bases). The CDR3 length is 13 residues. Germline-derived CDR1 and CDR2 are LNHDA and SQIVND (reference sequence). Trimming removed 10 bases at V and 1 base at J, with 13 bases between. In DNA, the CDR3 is TGTGCCACCACAGGTTTGGGGAACACTGAAGCTTTCTTT. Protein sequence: CATTGLGNTEAFF.